This passage covers 2 T cell receptor beta chains from one sample sequenced in a study of OX40 agonist ivuxolimab in advanced cancers. Here immunoSEQ multiplex PCR was the method, and the copy in TCRdb shows in-frame clones only, minus some. This sample yields around 70,000 clones, of which roughly 82% are seen a single time; about 1% belongs to the top ten. The specimen was CD4+ or CD8+ T cells sorted from blood, collected in a trial of the OX40 agonist ivuxolimab. These receptors were obtained from an adult with an advanced solid tumor such as melanoma, head and neck, liver or kidney cancer.

The V call is TRBV9, the J call TRBJ2-5; no reliable D call. V lost 4 bases to trimming and J lost 1 base, with 8 bases between them. CDR3 length: 13 residues. Germline V gene sequence: CDR1 SGDLS, CDR2 YYNGEE. This CDR3 reads CASSPNGQETQYF. The CDR3 DNA is TGTGCCAGCAGCCCCAACGGCCAAGAGACCCAGTACTTC.

The chain is built from TRBV29-1 and TRBJ1-1; tentatively, D is TRBD1 (5 bases). Per germline, CDR1 SQVTM and CDR2 ANQGSEA. This CDR3 spans 13 amino acids. Trimming removed 6 bases at V and 4 bases at J, with 15 bases between. CDR3 bases: TGCAGCGTGGTGCAAGGGGCGGGCACTGAAGCTTTCTTT. Its translation: CSVVQGAGTEAFF.